The text below deals with one TCR beta chain. This clonotype was detected ten times or more. Its recognized antigen is unknown. The sample holds no much larger clone one base away, and base qualities are not on file. This sample is part of a study of CD8 T cells in ankylosing spondylitis (TCRdb year 2017). Some background on the complete study: T cell receptor beta repertoires were profiled in healthy donors and ankylosing spondylitis patients so that disease-linked TCR variants could be found. The whole study cohort included about a hundred healthy donors and around 24 ankylosing spondylitis patients. Peripheral blood was sampled, and synovial fluid was additionally collected from ankylosing spondylitis patients. Results and caveats for the whole study, not just this receptor: According to the report, matched synovial fluid samples from ankylosing spondylitis patients were significantly enriched for the disease-linked clones. The disease-linked clones showed a CD8+ phenotype and occurred at relatively low frequencies in peripheral blood. Some motif variants had previously been reported in the synovial fluid and blood of reactive arthritis patients, which suggests shared mechanisms of disease initiation. Blood from ankylosing spondylitis patients appeared to be characterized by a TCR beta motif composed of several highly homologous amino acid variants.

Sequencing used an Illumina HiSeq 2500. Quantitative 5'-RACE with molecular barcodes was the method used to prepare the TCR beta libraries. In the paper's pipeline: Disease-linked TCR variants were identified with a new computational method built on a probabilistic model of VDJ rearrangement. TCRdb's own reprocessing of the public reads used fastp at Q25 and MiXCR and kept productive beta chains. All rows with the same CDR3 protein become a single entry with the most common DNA and genes. These V and J calls rely on TCRdb rather than the paper's analysis. This sample comprises 400,000 or so distinct CDR3 sequences, 25% to 30% of them detected only once. Clones ranked in the top ten supply 0.75% to 0.9% of the sample. Taken from cysteine to phenylalanine, the CDR3 has 13 residues. Solely the CDR3 DNA is kept, with 39 bases framed from the first base. Sequences LGHDT (CDR1) and YNNKEL (CDR2) are obtained from the germline V gene (reference sequence). The trim is 0 bases for V and 5 bases for J, with a gap of 5 bases between the germline ends.

Sequencing was done on a sample of blood, either unsorted or a sorted T cell fraction (not recorded which). The origin of this receptor is a male donor with ankylosing spondylitis. The rearrangement combines TRBV3-1 with TRBJ1-5; the D gene remains uncertain. The CDR3 in this case is CASSQERDQPQHF. The nucleotide sequence is given as TGTGCCAGCAGCCAAGAAAGAGATCAGCCCCAGCATTTT.